The TCR beta chain described here comes from a study of T cell responses to AZD1222 COVID-19 vaccine. General study results and limits: Within unmutated variant regions lay the reported targets of nearly half of spike-specific TCRs. None of the repertoires were sampled until the peak T cell response had passed.

About this clone itself: The antigen is undetermined.

Only in-frame clones appear in the TCRdb table, and some are missing; sequencing was by immunoSEQ multiplex PCR. The table includes 65,000 to 90,000 clones, 85% to 90% detected once. The CDR3 spans 14 residues. The germline V gene has CDR1 SGHNT and CDR2 YYREEE (reference sequence). V lost 4 bases, J lost 3 bases, and 4 bases stayed unmatched. This sequence joins TRBV5-4 and TRBJ1-2; 9 positions agree with TRBD1. The material sequenced was peripheral blood, taken 28 days after the second AZD1222 dose. The source is an adult who received the AZD1222 COVID-19 vaccine. The CDR3 coding sequence is TGTGCCAGCAGCGGGACAGGGTGGGACTATGGCTACACCTTC. Translated, it gives CASSGTGWDYGYTF.